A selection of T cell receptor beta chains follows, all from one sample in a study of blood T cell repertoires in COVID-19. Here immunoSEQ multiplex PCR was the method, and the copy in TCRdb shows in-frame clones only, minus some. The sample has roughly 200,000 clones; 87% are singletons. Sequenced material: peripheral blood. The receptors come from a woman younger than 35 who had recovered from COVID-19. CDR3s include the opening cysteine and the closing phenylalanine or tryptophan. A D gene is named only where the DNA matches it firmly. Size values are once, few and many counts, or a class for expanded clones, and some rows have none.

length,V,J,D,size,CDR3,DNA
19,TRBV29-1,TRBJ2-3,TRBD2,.,CSVDGVDLAGHGRTDTQYF,TGCAGCGTTGACGGCGTGGATCTAGCGGGGCACGGCAGGACAGATACGCAGTATTTT
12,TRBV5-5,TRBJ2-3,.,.,CASSFRENPQYF,TGTGCCAGCAGCTTCAGGGAAAACCCGCAGTATTTT
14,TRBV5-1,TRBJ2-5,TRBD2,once,CASSFPSGGETQYF,TGCGCCAGCAGCTTCCCTAGCGGGGGGGAGACCCAGTACTTC
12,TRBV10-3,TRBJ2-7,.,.,CAISDAGNEQYF,TGTGCCATCAGTGATGCCGGTAACGAGCAGTACTTC
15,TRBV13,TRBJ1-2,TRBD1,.,CASSLGGQGQWGYTF,TGTGCCAGCAGCTTAGGAGGACAGGGGCAGTGGGGCTACACCTTC
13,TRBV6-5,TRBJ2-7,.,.,CASKASAPPQQYF,TGTGCCAGTAAGGCTAGCGCACCCCCGCAGCAGTACTTC
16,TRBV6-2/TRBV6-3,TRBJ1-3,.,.,CASSLDRGKAGNTIYF,TGTGCCAGCAGTCTCGACCGGGGGAAAGCTGGAAACACCATATATTTT
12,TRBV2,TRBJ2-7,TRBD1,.,CASSQGVREQYF,TGTGCCAGCTCCCAGGGGGTCCGCGAGCAGTACTTC
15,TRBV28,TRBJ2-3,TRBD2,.,CASLGSGGATDTQYF,TGTGCCAGTCTGGGTAGCGGGGGGGCCACAGATACGCAGTATTTT
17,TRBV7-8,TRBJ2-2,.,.,CASSNQTEFLGTGELFF,TGTGCCAGCAGCAATCAGACAGAATTTCTTGGCACCGGGGAGCTGTTTTTT
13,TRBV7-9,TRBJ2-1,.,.,CASSVLGGIEQFF,TGTGCCAGCAGTGTTCTGGGCGGGATTGAGCAGTTCTTC
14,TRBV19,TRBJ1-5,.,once,CASSSTGYNQPQHF,TGTGCCAGTAGTTCGACAGGCTACAATCAGCCCCAGCATTTT
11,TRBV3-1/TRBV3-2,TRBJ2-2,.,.,CAYQSAGELFF,TGTGCCTATCAGAGCGCCGGGGAGCTGTTTTTT
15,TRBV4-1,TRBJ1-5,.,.,CASSQASTDRRPQHF,TGCGCCAGCAGCCAAGCTTCGACAGATCGGAGACCCCAGCATTTT
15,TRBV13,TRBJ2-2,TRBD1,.,CASSPGQGVTGELFF,TGTGCCAGCAGCCCGGGACAGGGGGTCACCGGGGAGCTGTTTTTT
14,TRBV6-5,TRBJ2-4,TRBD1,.,CASSTGGSKNIQYF,TGTGCCAGCTCGACAGGGGGGAGCAAAAACATTCAGTACTTC
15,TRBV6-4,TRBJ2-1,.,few,CASSESESSYNEQFF,TGTGCCAGCAGTGAGAGCGAAAGCTCCTACAATGAGCAGTTCTTC
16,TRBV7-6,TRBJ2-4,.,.,CASSFGQGMAKNIQYF,TGTGCCAGCAGCTTCGGTCAGGGGATGGCCAAAAACATTCAGTACTTC
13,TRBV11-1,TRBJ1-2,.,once,CASKSGQGNGYTF,TGTGCCAGCAAATCCGGGCAGGGGAATGGCTACACCTTC
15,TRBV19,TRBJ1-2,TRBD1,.,CASRPQQGRQDGYTF,TGTGCCAGTAGACCCCAACAGGGGCGTCAGGATGGCTACACCTTC
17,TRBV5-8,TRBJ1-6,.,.,CASSLVSLRGPNSPLHF,TGTGCCAGCAGCTTGGTTTCCCTCAGGGGTCCCAATTCACCCCTCCACTTT
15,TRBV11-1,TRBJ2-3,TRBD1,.,CASSFLGQSTDTQYF,TGTGCCAGCAGCTTTCTGGGACAGAGCACAGATACGCAGTATTTT
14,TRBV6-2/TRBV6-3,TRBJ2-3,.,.,CASSTGTSTDTQYF,TGTGCCAGCAGCACCGGGACTAGCACAGATACGCAGTATTTT
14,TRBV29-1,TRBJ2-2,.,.,CSIQGLRNTGELFF,TGCAGCATACAGGGTCTTCGGAACACCGGGGAGCTGTTTTTT
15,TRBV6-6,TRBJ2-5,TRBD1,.,CASSHPTGGQETQYF,TGTGCCAGCAGCCACCCGACAGGGGGCCAGGAGACCCAGTACTTC
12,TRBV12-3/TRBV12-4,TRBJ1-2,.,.,CASSLGPPLYTF,TGTGCCAGCAGTTTAGGGCCCCCTCTGTACACCTTC
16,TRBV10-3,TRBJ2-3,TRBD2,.,CAISEASGRSTDTQYF,TGTGCCATCAGTGAGGCTAGCGGGAGGAGCACAGATACGCAGTATTTT
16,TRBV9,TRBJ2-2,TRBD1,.,CASSITGGKGAGELFF,TGTGCCAGCAGCATCACAGGGGGTAAAGGAGCCGGGGAGCTGTTTTTT
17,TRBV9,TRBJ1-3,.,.,CASSTHRTLPSGNTIYF,TGTGCCAGCAGCACCCACCGGACACTCCCTTCTGGAAACACCATATATTTT
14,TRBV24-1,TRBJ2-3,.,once,CATSDEIGADTQYF,TGTGCCACCAGTGATGAGATTGGAGCAGATACGCAGTATTTT
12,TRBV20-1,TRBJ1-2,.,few,CSASEEGYGYTF,TGCAGTGCTAGTGAAGAGGGCTATGGCTACACCTTC
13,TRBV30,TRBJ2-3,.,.,CAWSVGAGDTQYF,TGTGCCTGGAGTGTGGGGGCCGGAGATACGCAGTATTTT
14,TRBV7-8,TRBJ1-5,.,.,CASSEGQLGQPQHF,TGTGCCAGCAGCGAGGGCCAACTCGGGCAGCCCCAGCATTTT